The rows below give T cell receptor beta chains drawn from one sample of a study of blood T cell repertoires in COVID-19. TCRdb's table, derived via immunoSEQ multiplex PCR, lists solely in-frame clones and lacks some. The profile shows about 80,000 clones, 80% to 85% of them singletons. Source material: peripheral blood. The receptors were sampled from a human donor in a cohort sampled during active COVID-19. Both conserved end residues are part of each CDR3.

v_call: TRBV25-1; j_call: TRBJ2-2; cdr3_aa: CASRPQGSSGELFF
v_call: TRBV11-2; j_call: TRBJ2-2; cdr3_aa: CASSLGRGGAFYTGELFF
v_call: TRBV6-1; j_call: TRBJ1-5; cdr3_aa: CASSEGPPLGQPQHF
v_call: TRBV10-2; j_call: TRBJ2-3; cdr3_aa: CASSEWGAGADTQYF
v_call: TRBV10-1; j_call: TRBJ2-7; cdr3_aa: CASSQGGEQYF
v_call: TRBV6-5; j_call: TRBJ2-2; cdr3_aa: CASINAGGTGELFF
v_call: TRBV9; j_call: TRBJ2-1; cdr3_aa: CASSPRSERGGGNEQFF
v_call: TRBV5-1; j_call: TRBJ2-3; cdr3_aa: CASSSGQVTDTQYF
v_call: TRBV18; j_call: TRBJ2-3; cdr3_aa: CASSPQRGSTDTQYF
v_call: TRBV5-1; j_call: TRBJ2-1; cdr3_aa: CASSLGGGGSYNEQFF
v_call: TRBV13; j_call: TRBJ2-1; cdr3_aa: CANGLAGGSAYNEQFF
v_call: TRBV7-3; j_call: TRBJ1-2; cdr3_aa: CASSLTPGAGYGYTF
v_call: TRBV19; j_call: TRBJ2-3; cdr3_aa: CASRPGGAWEDTQYF
v_call: TRBV5-1; j_call: TRBJ2-1; cdr3_aa: CASAGDRGNEQFF
v_call: TRBV11-3; j_call: TRBJ2-1; cdr3_aa: CASSQGTGSHHEQFF
v_call: TRBV7-2; j_call: TRBJ1-3; cdr3_aa: CASSIRSGNTIYF
v_call: TRBV24-1; j_call: TRBJ2-3; cdr3_aa: CATSDLGTGSEDTQYF
v_call: TRBV7-2; j_call: TRBJ1-4; cdr3_aa: CASSLWDRGVKLFF
v_call: TRBV7-5; j_call: TRBJ1-3; cdr3_aa: CVRSVDRDRGPLLGNTIYF
v_call: TRBV7-9; j_call: TRBJ2-5; cdr3_aa: CASSLTSFQETQYF
v_call: TRBV11-1; j_call: TRBJ2-3; cdr3_aa: CASSLITSEATDTQYF
v_call: TRBV3-1/TRBV3-2; j_call: TRBJ2-7; cdr3_aa: CASSQAGVYEQYF
v_call: TRBV28; j_call: TRBJ2-3; cdr3_aa: CASSSFVGAYTDTQYF
v_call: TRBV3-1/TRBV3-2; j_call: TRBJ2-1; cdr3_aa: CASSQGGLSNEQFF
v_call: TRBV6-5; j_call: TRBJ2-7; cdr3_aa: CASMGGPSYEQYF
v_call: TRBV27; j_call: TRBJ1-2; cdr3_aa: CASRRDRAFYGYTF
v_call: TRBV9; j_call: TRBJ2-7; cdr3_aa: CASSVGGGTYEQYF
v_call: TRBV5-1; j_call: TRBJ1-2; cdr3_aa: CASSSGWADYGYTF
v_call: TRBV19; j_call: TRBJ1-5; cdr3_aa: CASSTQGYSNQPQHF
v_call: TRBV5-6; j_call: TRBJ2-7; cdr3_aa: CASSWGTDYYEQYF
v_call: TRBV9; j_call: TRBJ2-7; cdr3_aa: CASSVGWDRVYEQYF
v_call: TRBV29-1; j_call: TRBJ2-1; cdr3_aa: CSVEVPGEFNEQFF
v_call: TRBV29-1; j_call: TRBJ2-1; cdr3_aa: CSARGLFYNEQFF
v_call: TRBV2; j_call: TRBJ1-5; cdr3_aa: CASSYGRENQPQHF
v_call: TRBV6-5; j_call: TRBJ2-2; cdr3_aa: CASLGGGEKAGELFF
v_call: TRBV5-5; j_call: TRBJ1-2; cdr3_aa: CASSFDRYGYTF
v_call: TRBV5-1; j_call: TRBJ2-3; cdr3_aa: CASSLDADTQYF
v_call: TRBV18; j_call: TRBJ1-1; cdr3_aa: CASSLDMNTEAFF
v_call: TRBV18; j_call: TRBJ1-2; cdr3_aa: CASSPAGGQGYTF
v_call: TRBV28; j_call: TRBJ1-2; cdr3_aa: CASSSPAGTGDGYTF
v_call: TRBV5-1; j_call: TRBJ2-5; cdr3_aa: CASSWEDSGQTQYF
v_call: TRBV5-6; j_call: TRBJ2-3; cdr3_aa: CASSLVEAVGTDTQYF
v_call: TRBV28; j_call: TRBJ1-6; cdr3_aa: CASSPLLTGVSSPLHF
v_call: TRBV19; j_call: TRBJ1-5; cdr3_aa: CASSTLDRDQPQHF
v_call: TRBV6-5; j_call: TRBJ1-4; cdr3_aa: CASSYSSGTNEKLFF
v_call: TRBV10-3; j_call: TRBJ2-2; cdr3_aa: CAISVTGTGELFF
v_call: TRBV19; j_call: TRBJ1-5; cdr3_aa: CASSTLGQGGNQPQHF
v_call: TRBV19; j_call: TRBJ1-6; cdr3_aa: CASSNSPRAYNSPLHF
v_call: TRBV5-1; j_call: TRBJ1-5; cdr3_aa: CASSLGGSNQPQHF
v_call: TRBV13; j_call: TRBJ2-1; cdr3_aa: CASSLEGGSYNEQFF
v_call: TRBV2; j_call: TRBJ2-7; cdr3_aa: CASSEGTGFYEQYF